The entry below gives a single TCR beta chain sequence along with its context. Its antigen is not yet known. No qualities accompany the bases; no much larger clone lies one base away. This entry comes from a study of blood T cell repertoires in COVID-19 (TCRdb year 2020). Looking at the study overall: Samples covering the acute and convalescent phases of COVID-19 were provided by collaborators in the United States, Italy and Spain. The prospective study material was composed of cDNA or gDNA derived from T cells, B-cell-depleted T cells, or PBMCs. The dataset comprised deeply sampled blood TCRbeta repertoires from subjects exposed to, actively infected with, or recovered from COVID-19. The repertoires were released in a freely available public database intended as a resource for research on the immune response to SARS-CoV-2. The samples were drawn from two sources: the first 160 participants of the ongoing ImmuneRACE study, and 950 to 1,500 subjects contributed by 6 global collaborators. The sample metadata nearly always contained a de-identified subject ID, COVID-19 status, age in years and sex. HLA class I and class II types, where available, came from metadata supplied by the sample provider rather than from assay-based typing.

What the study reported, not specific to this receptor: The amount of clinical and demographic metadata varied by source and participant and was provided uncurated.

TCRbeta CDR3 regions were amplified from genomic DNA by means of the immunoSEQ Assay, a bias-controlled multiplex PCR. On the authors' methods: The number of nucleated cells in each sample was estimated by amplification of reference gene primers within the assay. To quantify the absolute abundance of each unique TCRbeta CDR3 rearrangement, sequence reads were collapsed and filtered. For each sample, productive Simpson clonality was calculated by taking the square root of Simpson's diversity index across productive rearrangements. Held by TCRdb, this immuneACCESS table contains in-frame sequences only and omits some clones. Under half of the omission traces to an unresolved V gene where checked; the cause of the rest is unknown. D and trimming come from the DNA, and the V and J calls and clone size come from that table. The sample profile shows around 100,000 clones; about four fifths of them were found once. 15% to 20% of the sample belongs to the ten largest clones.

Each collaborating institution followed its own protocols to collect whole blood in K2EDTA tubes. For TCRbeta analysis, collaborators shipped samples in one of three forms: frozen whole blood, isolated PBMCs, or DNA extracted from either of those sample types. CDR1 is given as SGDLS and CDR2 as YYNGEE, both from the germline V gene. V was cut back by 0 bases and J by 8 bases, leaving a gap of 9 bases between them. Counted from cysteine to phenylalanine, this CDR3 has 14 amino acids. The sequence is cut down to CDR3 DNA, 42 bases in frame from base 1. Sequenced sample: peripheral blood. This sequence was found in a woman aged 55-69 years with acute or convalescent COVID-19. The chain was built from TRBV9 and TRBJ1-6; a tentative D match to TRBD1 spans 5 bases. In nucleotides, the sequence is TGTGCCAGCAGCGTAGGGGGGGAAGATTCACCCCTCCACTTT. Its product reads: CASSVGGEDSPLHF.